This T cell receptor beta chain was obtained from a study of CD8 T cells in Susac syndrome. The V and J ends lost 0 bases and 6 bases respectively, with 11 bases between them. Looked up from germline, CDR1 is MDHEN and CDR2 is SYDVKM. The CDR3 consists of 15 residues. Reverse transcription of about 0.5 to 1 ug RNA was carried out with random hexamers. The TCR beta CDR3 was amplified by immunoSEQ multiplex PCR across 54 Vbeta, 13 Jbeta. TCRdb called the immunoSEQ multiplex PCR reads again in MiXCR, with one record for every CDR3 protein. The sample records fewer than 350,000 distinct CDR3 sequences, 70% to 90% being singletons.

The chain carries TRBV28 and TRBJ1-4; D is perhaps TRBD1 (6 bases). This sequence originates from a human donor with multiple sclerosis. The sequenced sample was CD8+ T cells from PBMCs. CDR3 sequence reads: CASSLWRGRYEKLFF. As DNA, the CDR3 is TGTGCCAGCAGTTTATGGCGGGGGCGATATGAAAAACTGTTTTTT.